This record looks at one T cell receptor (beta chain) sequence and its context. The specificity of this receptor is unknown. No quality values exist for individual bases; no much larger clone is one base distant. These data come from a study of CD8 T cells in Susac syndrome (dated by TCRdb to between 2017 and 2020). Notes on the research overall: Whether CD8+ T cell activation and differentiation in Susac syndrome was antigen driven was tested using repertoire sequencing.

What the research found in general, with its limitations: The number of individuals in the TCR sequencing and HLA analysis was recognized as being relatively small.

The CDR3, cysteine through phenylalanine, is 13 amino acids long. Solely the CDR3 DNA is kept, with 39 bases framed from the first base. The germline V gene gives CDR1 as SGHRS and CDR2 as YFSETQ. V is pared back by 3 bases and J by 6 bases, with 12 bases lying between the germline termini. RNA was extracted with the RNeasy kit and 0.5 to 1 ug was reverse transcribed using random hexamers. TCR beta CDR3 regions were amplified with the immunoSEQ multiplex PCR assay covering 54 Vbeta and 13 Jbeta segments. To correct PCR amplification bias, a synthetic template baseline was used for both primer optimization and computational correction. As for the authors' bioinformatics: Reads were assigned to V, D and J genes according to IMGT and analyzed in immunoSEQ Analyzer, with only productive sequences retained. To calculate clonality, Shannon entropy was normalized by log2 of the number of productive unique sequences and then subtracted from one. For each patient and control, public and private clones were evaluated within the 100 most prevalent clones. Clones were defined as Susac-specific if absent from the healthy and MS cohorts, from 1052 published viral clones and from other ImmuneACCESS disease sequences. Clones were called with MiXCR by TCRdb after fastp trimmed the public reads at Q25, and only in-frame beta chains were retained. Each entry merges the rows of one CDR3 protein and shows their most common DNA and genes. TCRdb, rather than the study authors, made the V and J calls. For this sample the table gives around 190,000 distinct CDR3 sequences, of which under 95% were detected only once. Clones ranked in the top ten supply 0.1% of the sample.

Peripheral blood CD8+ and CD4+ T cells from healthy donors, Susac syndrome patients and multiple sclerosis patients were profiled by high-throughput TCR beta sequencing. Healthy donors were age- and sex-matched controls. Bulk CD8+ and CD4+ T cells were purified magnetically by negative isolation, whereas CD8+ TEMRA cells were enriched by FACS. Blood was drawn into EDTA tubes, processed within 24 hours, and PBMCs were isolated by density gradient centrifugation. PBMCs intended for TCR sequencing were cryopreserved in liquid nitrogen and thawed later in a water bath at 37 degrees C. Purity of sorted or isolated CD4+, CD8+ and CD8+ TEMRA cells was at least 90%.

What was sequenced was CD4+ T cells from PBMCs. The sequence links TRBV5-1 to TRBJ1-2, with no confident D gene call. The clonotype was recovered from a human donor in good health. In nucleotides, the sequence is TGCGCCAGCAGCTCAAGGAATAGTCATGGCTACACCTTC. Translated, this gives CASSSRNSHGYTF.